This T cell receptor beta chain derives from a study of T cells in Graves' hyperthyroidism and ophthalmopathy. V was cut by 0 bases and J by 4 bases, with 12 bases left in between. Per germline, CDR1 DFQATT and CDR2 SNEGSKA (reference sequence). The CDR3 is made up of 14 amino acids. This clonotype was recorded many times. What it binds is unknown. The cohort's ophthalmopathy patients, a group with duration under 3 months, had a Clinical Activity Score of at least 3 and a NOSPECS grade of at least 4. Findings and limits, study-wide: Researchers found most expanded thyroid clonotypes above 0.001 in blood as well.

RNA transcripts were the template for amplifying TCR beta CDR3 regions. HTBI primers were employed in a first-round RT-PCR of the TCR CDR3. MiXCR, applied by TCRdb to the multiplex PCR reads, yields one record per CDR3 protein. The sample lists about 520,000 distinct CDR3 sequences, approximately 25% occurring once. This TCR derives from a woman younger than 45 with Graves' ophthalmopathy. The source material was blood. The chain joins TRBV20-1 to TRBJ1-1; D unclear. The CDR3 DNA follows: TGCAGTGCTAGAGAAGGGTCGGGTTCCACTGAAGCTTTCTTT. This codes for CSAREGSGSTEAFF.